This section outlines one T cell receptor (beta chain) sequence together with its context. The antigen is unknown. V lost 1 base to trimming and J lost 1 base, with 4 bases between them. This CDR3 comprises 13 residues. These data are taken from a study of T cell responses to AZD1222 COVID-19 vaccine. Study-wide points: Only five to seven AZD1222 recipients were seropositive at baseline.

The repertoire was sequenced with immunoSEQ multiplex PCR; TCRdb's copy has only in-frame clones and lacks some. The sample lists tens of thousands of clones, roughly 89% seen once, with roughly 2.3% in the top ten. The V and J genes are TRBV12-3 or TRBV12-4 and TRBJ1-1; no clear D. The receptor was isolated from an adult in good health. The sequencing used peripheral blood, collected on day 0 of AZD1222 vaccination. The CDR3 nucleotides are TGTGCCAGCAGTTTAGTCAGGAACACTGAAGCTTTCTTT. Amino acids: CASSLVRNTEAFF.